This TCR beta chain came from a study of neoadjuvant nivolumab and ipilimumab in lung cancer. Study-wide findings and caveats: Only two of four nivolumab-treated tumors gained richness and clonality by surgery. Pretherapy blood TCR richness correlated positively with resected tumor richness. TCR richness and clonality were higher in tumors than adjacent uninvolved lung. TCR sequencing covered a small number of samples.

With respect to this clone: The antigen remains undetermined.

The repertoire was sequenced with immunoSEQ multiplex PCR; TCRdb's copy has only in-frame clones and lacks some. The data contain 25,000 to 35,000 clones, approximately 92% of them singletons. This specimen consisted of peripheral blood, obtained after neoadjuvant nivolumab, alone or with ipilimumab, at or shortly before surgery. This TCR derives from an adult with non-small cell lung cancer.

The CDR3 DNA sequence: TGTGCCAGCGGCCCACAGAGTGGAGTGGACACCGGGGAGCTGTTTTTT. As protein: CASGPQSGVDTGELFF. The chain couples TRBV18 to TRBJ2-2, with D unresolved. From germline, CDR1 is KGHSH and CDR2 LQKENI. V was clipped by 8 bases and J by 3 bases, with 19 bases between them. The length of the CDR3 is 16 residues.